This T cell receptor beta chain stems from a study of cytomegalovirus exposure and HLA in healthy donors. Notes on the study in general: First-cohort TCR clusters tended to co-occur in the approximately 130 validation repertoires, a later analysis found. In vitro checks showed that a few CMV-associated chains really do target CMV antigens. The study listed under 200 cytomegalovirus-associated TCR beta chains. Some public TCRs appeared in many individuals, while most sequences were rare.

Germline-derived CDR1 and CDR2 are SGHRS and YFSETQ. This CDR3 has 13 residues. V lost 7 bases to trimming and J lost 6 bases, with 16 bases between them. As regards this clone: Its antigen is not known.

Generated by immunoSEQ multiplex PCR, the TCRdb table keeps only in-frame clones and is missing some. The table shows some 110,000 clones, with more than 75% occurring only once. The material sequenced was PBMCs. The receptor was derived from a man aged 18 to 29 in good health and CMV-seronegative. The chain carries TRBV5-1 and TRBJ1-2; possible D gene TRBD1, 5 bases. The CDR3 nucleotides are TGCGCCAGCTCTGACAGTTCCCAGGATGGCTACACCTTC. The encoded protein is CASSDSSQDGYTF. Full variable domain (missing parts from reference TRBV5-1 and TRBJ1-2): KAGVTQTPRYLIKTRGQQVTLSCSPISGHRSVSWYQQTPGQGLQFLFEYFSETQRNKGNFPGRFSGRQFSNSRSEMNVSTLELGDSALYLCASSDSSQDGYTFGSGTRLTVV.